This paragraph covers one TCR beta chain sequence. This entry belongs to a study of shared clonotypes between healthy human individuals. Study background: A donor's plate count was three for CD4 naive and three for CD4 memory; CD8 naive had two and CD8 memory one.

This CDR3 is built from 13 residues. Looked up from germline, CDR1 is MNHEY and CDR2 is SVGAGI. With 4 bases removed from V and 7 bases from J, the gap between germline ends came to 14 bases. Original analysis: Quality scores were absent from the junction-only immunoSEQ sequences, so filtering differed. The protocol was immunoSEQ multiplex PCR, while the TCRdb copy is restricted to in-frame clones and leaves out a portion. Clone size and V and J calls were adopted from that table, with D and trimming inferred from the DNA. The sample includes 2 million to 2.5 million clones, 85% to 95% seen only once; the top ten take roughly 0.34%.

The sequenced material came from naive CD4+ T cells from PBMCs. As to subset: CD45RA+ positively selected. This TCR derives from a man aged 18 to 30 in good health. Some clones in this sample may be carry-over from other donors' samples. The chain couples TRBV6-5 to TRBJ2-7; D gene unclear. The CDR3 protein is CASSSNWVVEQYF. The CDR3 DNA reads TGTGCCAGCAGTTCCAACTGGGTTGTGGAGCAGTACTTC.